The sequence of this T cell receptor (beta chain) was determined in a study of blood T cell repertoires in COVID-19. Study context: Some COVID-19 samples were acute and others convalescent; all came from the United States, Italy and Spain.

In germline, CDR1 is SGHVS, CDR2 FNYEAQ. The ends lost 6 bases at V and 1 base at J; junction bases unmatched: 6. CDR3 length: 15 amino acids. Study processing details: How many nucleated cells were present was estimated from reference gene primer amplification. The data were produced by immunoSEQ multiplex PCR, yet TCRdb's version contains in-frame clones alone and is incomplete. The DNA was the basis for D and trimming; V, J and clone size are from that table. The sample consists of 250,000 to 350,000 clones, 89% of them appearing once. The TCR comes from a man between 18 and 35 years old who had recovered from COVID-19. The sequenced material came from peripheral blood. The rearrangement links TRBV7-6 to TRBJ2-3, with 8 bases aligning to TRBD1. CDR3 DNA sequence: TGTGCCAGCAGTCCGCAGGGGGCGCGCACAGATACGCAGTATTTT. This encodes CASSPQGARTDTQYF. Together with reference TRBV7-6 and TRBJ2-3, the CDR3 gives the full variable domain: GAGVSQSPRYKVTKRGQDVALRCDPISGHVSLYWYRQALGQGPEFLTYFNYEAQQDKSGLPNDRFSAERPEGSISTLTIQRTEQRDSAMYRCASSPQGARTDTQYFGPGTRLTVL.